The 7 T cell receptor beta chains presented below share a single source sample, sequenced in a study of CD8 T cells in Susac syndrome. RNA totalling roughly 0.45 to 1 ug underwent reverse transcription with random hexamers. TCRdb ran MiXCR on the immunoSEQ multiplex PCR reads and lists one entry per CDR3 protein. The top ten hold more than 0.07% of the sample, which has around 170,000 distinct CDR3 sequences, 92% seen once. The sample consisted of CD4+ T cells from PBMCs. These receptors originate from a human donor in good health.

This sequence joins TRBV18 and TRBJ1-1; D call uncertain. Trimming removed 3 bases at V and 1 base at J, with 9 bases between. CDR3 length equals 14 residues. Germline V lookup: CDR1 KGHSH, CDR2 LQKENI. The CDR3 spells CASSPPPGNTEAFF. CDR3 DNA sequence: TGTGCCAGCTCACCCCCCCCGGGGAACACTGAAGCTTTCTTT.

This chain joins TRBV11-2 and TRBJ1-1, with D possibly being TRBD1 (5 bases). The CDR3 totals 14 residues. The germline V gene encodes CDR1 SGHAT and CDR2 FQNNGV. With 0 bases removed from V and 5 bases from J, the gap between germline ends came to 10 bases. The CDR3 DNA follows: TGTGCCAGCAGCTTAGACAGGGTGGGTACTGAAGCTTTCTTT. The encoded protein is CASSLDRVGTEAFF.

The chain joins TRBV7-2 to TRBJ2-1; the D gene could be TRBD1 or TRBD2 (5 bases each). The CDR3 contains 16 residues. The V gene's germline CDR1 is SGHTA and CDR2 FQGNSA. V lost 6 bases and J lost 8, with 23 bases in between. CDR3 in DNA: TGTGCCAGCAGTTCCCTCGGGACGAAAGCTCGAGATGAGCAGTTCTTC. Translated: CASSSLGTKARDEQFF. The entire variable domain, with the rest obtained from reference TRBV7-2 and TRBJ2-1, is as follows: GAGVSQSPSNKVTEKGKDVELRCDPISGHTALYWYRQSLGQGLEFLIYFQGNSAPDKSGLPSDRFSAERTGGSVSTLTIQRTQQEDSAVYLCASSSLGTKARDEQFFGPGTRLTVL.

This clonotype was detected only once. The gene calls are TRBV7-9 and TRBJ2-5; D possibly corresponds to TRBD2 (5 bases). The CDR3 loop spans 14 amino acids. Germline values: CDR1 SEHNR, CDR2 FQNEAQ (reference sequence). V lost 4 bases and J lost 5, with 14 bases in between. As DNA, the CDR3 is TGTGCCAGCAGCTACTACCACGGGGTGGAGACCCAGTACTTC. This encodes CASSYYHGVETQYF.

The chain links TRBV19 to TRBJ1-1, with D hard to call. The CDR3 covers 14 residues. Germline V CDR1 and CDR2: LNHDA, SQIVND (reference sequence). V lost 5 bases, J lost 1 base, and 11 bases lay in between. CDR3 bases: TGTGCCAGTAGTGCCCGACGGGAGAACACTGAAGCTTTCTTT. It translates to CASSARRENTEAFF.

The gene calls are TRBV19 and TRBJ1-5; the D gene is possibly TRBD1 (5 bases). Looked up from germline, CDR1 is LNHDA and CDR2 is SQIVND (reference sequence). V shed 2 bases and J shed 4 bases, with 12 bases lying between them. The CDR3 sequence is 15 residues long. The CDR3 nucleotides are TGTGCCAGTAGTATAAGGGGACGGCCGAATCAGCCCCAGCATTTT. Translation: CASSIRGRPNQPQHF.

The CDR3 is CASSSGKVEQYF. As DNA, the CDR3 is TGTGCCAGCAGTTCCGGGAAGGTCGAGCAGTACTTC. The chain is built from TRBV7-2 and TRBJ2-7; D is possibly TRBD2 (5 bases). The V end was cut by 6 bases, the J end by 6 bases, with 12 bases between. The germline gives CDR1 SGHTA, CDR2 FQGNSA. The CDR3 length is 12 residues.